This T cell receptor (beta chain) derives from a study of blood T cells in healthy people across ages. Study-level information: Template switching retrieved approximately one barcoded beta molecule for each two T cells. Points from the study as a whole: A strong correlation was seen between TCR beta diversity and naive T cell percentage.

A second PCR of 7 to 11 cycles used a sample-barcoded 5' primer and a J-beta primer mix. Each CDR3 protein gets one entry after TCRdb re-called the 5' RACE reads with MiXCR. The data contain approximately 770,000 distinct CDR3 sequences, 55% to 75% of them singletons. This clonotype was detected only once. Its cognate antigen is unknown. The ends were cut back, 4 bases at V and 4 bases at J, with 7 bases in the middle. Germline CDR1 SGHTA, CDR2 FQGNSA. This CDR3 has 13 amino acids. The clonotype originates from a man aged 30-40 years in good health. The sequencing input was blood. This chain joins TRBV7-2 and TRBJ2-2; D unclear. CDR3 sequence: CASSWPVTGELFF. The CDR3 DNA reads TGTGCCAGCAGCTGGCCGGTCACCGGGGAGCTGTTTTTT.